This entry lists 27 T cell receptor beta chains sequenced from one sample in a study of tumor-infiltrating lymphocytes in oesophageal squamous cell carcinoma. MiXCR was run by TCRdb on the PCR reads, yielding one entry per CDR3 protein. This sample yields 15,000 to 20,000 distinct CDR3 sequences, of which approximately 47% are seen a single time; less than 45% belongs to the top ten. The sample taken for sequencing was normal esophageal tissue next to the tumor. The receptor source for this set is a female donor with esophageal squamous cell carcinoma.

The rearrangement joins TRBV4-1 to TRBJ1-2; D not resolved. CDR3 length equals 16 residues. Germline loops: CDR1 MGHRA, CDR2 YSYEKL. The V end was cut by 4 bases, the J end by 2 bases, with 17 bases between. The CDR3 sequence: CASSLDSGVNNYGYTF. As DNA, the CDR3 is TGCGCCAGCAGCCTCGATTCCGGGGTTAACAACTATGGCTACACCTTC.

The J gene is TRBJ2-7, the V gene TRBV7-3; 9 positions agree with TRBD2. The CDR3 runs 15 residues. V trimming: 1 base; J trimming: 4 bases; junction bases outside the gene matches: 5. CDR1 and CDR2 (germline): SGHTA, FQGTGA. The CDR3 bases are TGTGCCAGCAGCTTAAAAAGCGGGGGGCAGTACGAGCAGTACTTC. Protein sequence: CASSLKSGGQYEQYF.

The V call is TRBV12-3 or TRBV12-4, the J call TRBJ2-3; TRBD2 matches 10 bases. Losses at the gene ends were 6 bases for V and 0 bases for J; bases not matched to a gene: 6. This CDR3 has 16 amino acids. This chain's CDR3 is CASRRTLAGSTDTQYF. In nucleotides, the CDR3 is TGTGCCAGCAGACGGACACTAGCGGGAAGCACAGATACGCAGTATTTT.

Ten or more counts support this clonotype. This chain links TRBV7-9 with TRBJ2-1; 8 bases match TRBD2. The CDR3 runs 14 residues. Losses at the gene ends were 4 bases for V and 10 bases for J; bases not matched to a gene: 9. In germline, CDR1 is SEHNR, CDR2 FQNEAQ (reference sequence). Here the CDR3 DNA reads TGTGCCAGCAGCTCTATTCCGGGACTAGAAGAGCAGTTCTTC. This codes for CASSSIPGLEEQFF. The full variable domain, rest sourced from reference TRBV7-9 and TRBJ2-1, is DTGVSQNPRHKITKRGQNVTFRCDPISEHNRLYWYRQTLGQGPEFLTYFQNEAQLEKSRLLSDRFSAERPKGSFSTLEIQRTEQGDSAMYLCASSSIPGLEEQFFGPGTRLTVL.

The chain couples TRBV7-6 to TRBJ2-5; no clear D. The DNA end lines up better with TRBJ2-7; the J call may be wrong. In germline, CDR1 is SGHVS, CDR2 FNYEAQ. The CDR3 runs to 12 residues. For the CDR3, the DNA is TGTGCCAGCAGCTTAGCGATAGGCGAGCAGTACTTC. Residues: CASSLAIGEQYF.

This clonotype was detected ten times or more. The chain couples TRBV11-2 to TRBJ2-2, with D uncertain. The CDR3 contains 10 residues. Germline V lookup: CDR1 SGHAT, CDR2 FQNNGV. Trimming took 8 bases from V and 6 from J, leaving 4 bases between them. The CDR3 nucleotides read TGTGCCAGCGGGGCCGGGGAGCTGTTTTTT. Its translation: CASGAGELFF. The complete variable domain, with remaining parts taken from reference TRBV11-2 and TRBJ2-2, reads EAGVAQSPRYKIIEKRQSVAFWCNPISGHATLYWYQQILGQGPKLLIQFQNNGVVDDSQLPKDRFSAERLKGVDSTLKIQPAKLEDSAVYLCASGAGELFFGEGSRLTVL.

This clonotype came up once. In DNA form, the CDR3 reads TGCAGCGCTCTCTACTCCATTGTAAACACTGAAGCTTTCTTT. It yields the protein CSALYSIVNTEAFF. The genes are TRBV29-1 and TRBJ1-1; D unresolved. CDR3 length: 14 amino acids. V lost 7 bases, J lost 2 bases, and 17 bases lay in between. Germline CDR1 and CDR2: SQVTM and ANQGSEA.

This clonotype occurred many times. The chain carries TRBV5-6 and TRBJ2-3, with D uncertain. CDR3 length equals 16 residues. V lost 2 bases and J lost 0, with 13 bases in between. Germline assignment: CDR1 SGHDT and CDR2 YYEEEE. The CDR3 DNA sequence: TGTGCCAGCAGCTTAGGGCCCCCTGTTAGCACAGATACGCAGTATTTT. Translation gives CASSLGPPVSTDTQYF.

The chain joins TRBV7-3 to TRBJ2-5, with TRBD1 matching over 12 bases. The DNA end is a closer match to TRBJ2-7, so the J assignment may be wrong. The length of the CDR3 is 18 residues. The V gene's germline CDR1 is SGHTA and CDR2 FQGTGA. The CDR3 spells CASSSRDRGRPEPYEQYF. In DNA form, the CDR3 reads TGTGCCAGCAGCTCCCGGGACAGGGGGCGCCCCGAGCCCTACGAGCAGTACTTC.

This clonotype appeared many times. CDR3 coding DNA: TGTGCCAGCAGTCGACAGAACAATGAGCAGTACTTC. Translation gives CASSRQNNEQYF. This chain links TRBV27 with TRBJ2-7; D may be TRBD1 (5 bases). V gave up 5 bases and J gave up 7 bases, with 12 bases separating them. The V gene's germline CDR1 is MNHEY and CDR2 SMNVEV (reference sequence). The CDR3 sequence is 12 residues long.

This clonotype was seen ten or more times. This chain joins TRBV2 and TRBJ2-1; 8 nucleotides match TRBD1. V lost 0 bases and J lost 9; bases outside the gene matches: 4. CDR3 length equals 14 residues. Per the germline V gene, CDR1 is SNHLY and CDR2 is FYNNEI. In DNA, the CDR3 is TGTGCCAGCAGTGAAGCGGGACAGGCGGGTGAGCAGTTCTTC. Protein sequence: CASSEAGQAGEQFF.

V is TRBV7-2 and J is TRBJ2-1; 12 positions match TRBD2. The DNA end is a closer match to TRBJ2-7, so the J assignment may be wrong. Germline lookup yields CDR1 SGHTA and CDR2 FQGNSA. This CDR3 is 14 amino acids long. The CDR3 sequence: CASSLSLAGGEQYF. CDR3 bases: TGTGCCAGCAGCTTATCACTAGCGGGAGGTGAGCAGTACTTC.

This clonotype was observed once. This chain uses TRBV7-3 with TRBJ1-5, with D possibly being TRBD1 (6 bases). The CDR3 sequence is 13 residues long. CDR1 is SGHTA and CDR2 is FQGTGA in the germline V gene. V dropped 5 bases and J dropped 3 bases, with 8 bases sitting between them. CDR3: CASSRDTNQPQHF. CDR3 DNA sequence: TGTGCCAGCAGCAGGGACACCAATCAGCCCCAGCATTTT.

The chain carries TRBV7-2 and TRBJ2-7; 9 positions match TRBD2. J was trimmed by 3 bases and V by 2 bases; bases with no gene match: 5. From germline, CDR1 is SGHTA and CDR2 FQGNSA. This CDR3 region has 15 residues. The CDR3 DNA follows: TGTGCCAGCAGCTTAAGTAGCGGGAGAGGCTACGAGCAGTACTTC. It specifies CASSLSSGRGYEQYF.

Ten or more counts support this clonotype. The chain couples TRBV20-1 to TRBJ1-1, with 8 bases that match TRBD1. This CDR3 has 14 amino acids. V lost 5 bases, J lost 4 bases, and 9 bases stayed unmatched. The germline V gene has CDR1 DFQATT and CDR2 SNEGSKA (reference sequence). The CDR3 loop reads CSAGGGQGVTEAFF. The CDR3 bases are TGCAGTGCTGGAGGTGGACAGGGAGTCACTGAAGCTTTCTTT.

The rearrangement links TRBV7-2 to TRBJ1-5; a weak D match, TRBD1 (5 bases). The CDR3 sequence is 13 residues long. Germline V gene data show CDR1 as SGHTA and CDR2 as FQGNSA. Trimming cost V 2 bases and J 6 bases, with 8 bases left between them. CDR3 nucleotide sequence: TGTGCCAGCAGCTTACAGGGAGCTCAGCCCCAGCATTTT. Translated: CASSLQGAQPQHF.

Concerning this clonotype itself: No conserved phenylalanine or tryptophan is present at the end of the CDR3, so a read error is the likely explanation. It is unclear where the CDR3 begins or ends on the DNA, so no DNA is shown, and the CDR3 is as TCRdb lists it. V and J are TRBV7-2 and TRBJ2-7. Termini included, the CDR3 measures 17 amino acids. The germline V gene encodes CDR1 SGHTA and CDR2 FQGNSA. CDR3 protein: CASSLNTDYYNEQYFGS.

J is TRBJ2-4 and V is TRBV10-3; weak D call: TRBD2 (6 bases). TRBJ2-5 matches the DNA end more closely, so the J call is doubtful. CDR3 length: 16 amino acids. Germline CDR1 is ENHRY and CDR2 is SYGVKD. The CDR3 DNA is TGTGCCATCAGTGAGCCAGATTACGGGGAGGTGGAGACCCAGTACTTC. This gives the protein CAISEPDYGEVETQYF.

This clonotype showed up many times. A read error may be the cause here, since a much bigger clone is one base away. The V gene is TRBV5-4, the J gene TRBJ2-4, with a possible D match to TRBD2 (5 bases). V lost 0 bases to trimming and J lost 13 bases, with 17 bases between them. There are 14 residues in the CDR3. Germline V gene lookup returns CDR1 SGHNT and CDR2 YYREEE (reference sequence). The CDR3: CASSLELVHNEQYF. In DNA, the CDR3 is TGTGCCAGCAGCTTGGAACTAGTTCACAATGAGCAGTACTTC.

The chain uses TRBV6-2 or TRBV6-3 and TRBJ2-1; D uncertain. Per germline, CDR1 MNHEY and CDR2 SVGEGT. V was cut by 0 bases and J by 8 bases, with 8 bases left in between. The CDR3 extends over 13 amino acids. The DNA of the CDR3 is TGTGCCAGCAGTTACTCGCCCAATTATGAGCAGTTCTTC. This translates into CASSYSPNYEQFF.

CDR3 nucleotide sequence: TGTGCCAGCAGCTCGAGCGGGAGAGGTGAGACCCAGTACTTC. Translating it yields CASSSSGRGETQYF. V is TRBV7-2 and J is TRBJ2-5; 8 nucleotides line up with TRBD2. The germline V gene encodes CDR1 SGHTA and CDR2 FQGNSA. Trimming at V came to 4 bases and at J to 5 bases, leaving 6 bases not matched to a gene. CDR3 size: 14 residues.

The chain couples TRBV12-3 or TRBV12-4 to TRBJ2-1, with 9 bases aligning to TRBD1. The closer fit of TRBJ2-7 to the DNA end suggests the J call may be wrong. The CDR3 extends over 14 amino acids. DNA for the CDR3: TGTGCCAGCAGTTTATGGGGACAGGGATCCGAGCAGTACTTC. This translates into CASSLWGQGSEQYF.

This chain connects TRBV11-2 to TRBJ2-5; 8 nucleotides line up with TRBD2. Germline-derived CDR1 and CDR2 are SGHAT and FQNNGV. Trimming took 1 base from V and 5 from J; bases not matched to a gene: 9. The CDR3 is 16 residues long. As DNA, the CDR3 is TGTGCCAGCAGCTTAGGTTCTCGGAGCGGGAGTGAGACCCAGTACTTC. It codes for CASSLGSRSGSETQYF. Full variable domain (remainder filled in from reference TRBV11-2 and TRBJ2-5): EAGVAQSPRYKIIEKRQSVAFWCNPISGHATLYWYQQILGQGPKLLIQFQNNGVVDDSQLPKDRFSAERLKGVDSTLKIQPAKLEDSAVYLCASSLGSRSGSETQYFGPGTRLLVL.

This clonotype was picked up many times. CDR3: CASSLTREQYF. CDR3 DNA sequence: TGTGCCAGCAGTTTAACCCGGGAGCAGTACTTC. The chain combines TRBV28 with TRBJ2-7; D is unclear. Germline values: CDR1 MDHEN, CDR2 SYDVKM. V lost 2 bases, J lost 7 bases, and 6 bases lay in between. This CDR3 is built from 11 residues.

By share, this clonotype counts as medium-sized. The rearrangement links TRBV7-6 to TRBJ2-7; D not resolved. Trimming took off 5 bases at V and 3 bases at J, with 8 bases between the two ends. Germline V gene sequence: CDR1 SGHVS, CDR2 FNYEAQ. There are 12 residues in the CDR3. CDR3 DNA: TGTGCCAGCAGCGACGACATCTACGAGCAGTACTTC. Its protein product is CASSDDIYEQYF.

This clonotype was recorded once. J is TRBJ2-4 and V is TRBV7-9; possibly TRBD2 for D (6 bases). In germline, CDR1 is SEHNR, CDR2 FQNEAQ (reference sequence). Trimming shortened V by 6 bases and J by 0 bases, and 12 bases separated the two germline ends. The CDR3 loop spans 15 amino acids. CDR3: CASSPDGRAKNIQYF. The DNA for the CDR3 is TGTGCCAGCAGTCCCGACGGGAGAGCCAAAAACATTCAGTACTTC.

This clonotype is classed as medium-sized. The chain combines TRBV7-2 with TRBJ1-3; TRBD1 agrees at 7 bases. There are 14 residues in the CDR3. In germline, CDR1 is SGHTA, CDR2 FQGNSA. With V trimmed by 5 bases and J by 3 bases, 4 bases remained unmatched. CDR3 in amino acids: CASSERTGGNTIYF. CDR3 DNA sequence: TGTGCCAGCAGCGAGCGGACAGGTGGAAACACCATATATTTT.